The sequence of this T cell receptor (beta chain) was determined in a study of beta chain features in type 1 diabetes. Study details: The patient and healthy donor groups were comparable for age, gender and cell yields. Whole-study findings and limits: For patients, the naive, central memory and Treg TCRB repertoires appeared more alike than for healthy donors. There were fewer insertions and more deletions at the VDJ junctions of type 1 diabetes patients. Patients with Type 1 diabetes showed moderately but significantly shorter TCRB CDR3s in all four CD4+ subsets. A PCR bias possibly favoring shorter templates would apply equally to patients and controls.

The authors reverse transcribed all of the isolated RNA, so sequencing captured expressed TCRB transcripts. The protocol was immunoSEQ multiplex PCR, while the TCRdb copy is restricted to in-frame clones and leaves out a portion. Here the sample spans more than 120,000 clones, more than 10% being singletons. The V end lost 8 bases, the J end lost 2 bases, and 13 bases lay between the germline ends. The germline gives CDR1 LNHDA, CDR2 SQIVND (reference sequence). CDR3 length: 15 amino acids. Details on this clone: Its antigen remains unknown.

The TCR sequence derives from a young man with type 1 diabetes. The chain joins TRBV19 to TRBJ2-6; either TRBD1 or TRBD2 may fit D (5 bases each). Input material: central memory CD4+ T cells from blood. The CDR3 reads CASSGTSTGANVLTF. The CDR3 nucleotides are TGTGCCAGTTCCGGGACGTCAACTGGGGCCAACGTCCTGACTTTC.